Each of the 7 T cell receptor beta chains below was sequenced from the same sample in a study of beta chain features in type 1 diabetes. Notes on the study in general: People with Type 1 diabetes carried modestly yet significantly shorter TCRB CDR3s in all four CD4+ subsets.

Isolated RNA was reverse transcribed in full, so expressed TCRB transcripts were sequenced. Sequenced by immunoSEQ multiplex PCR; TCRdb stores in-frame clones only, minus some. The sample records roughly 260,000 clones, around 9.9% being singletons. For these TCRs, the target antigens are not known. Source material: naive CD4+ T cells from blood. These receptors all come from a man aged 25 to 40 with type 1 diabetes.

This chain connects TRBV27 to TRBJ2-1, with 8 nucleotides matching TRBD1. The trim removed 6 bases at V and 4 bases at J, leaving 17 bases unmatched. Germline V gene sequence: CDR1 MNHEY, CDR2 SMNVEV (reference sequence). CDR3 length: 18 amino acids. In nucleotides, the CDR3 is TGTGCCAGCAGCCAACTAGGCCCTACAGGGGGGTTTTACAATGAGCAGTTCTTC. The encoded protein is CASSQLGPTGGFYNEQFF.

This rearrangement joins TRBV7-9 to TRBJ2-5, with 14 bases lining up with TRBD2. After removal of 3 bases from V and 4 bases from J, the junction contained 4 bases not matched to a gene. The V gene's germline CDR1 is SEHNR and CDR2 FQNEAQ (reference sequence). The CDR3 sequence is 16 residues long. CDR3 coding DNA: TGTGCCAGCAGCTTTGGACTAGCGGGGGGTCGAGAGACCCAGTACTTC. Its translation: CASSFGLAGGRETQYF.

This clone was observed a few times. J is TRBJ1-5 and V is TRBV23-1, with 9 bases that match TRBD1. TRBV23-1 is an ORF, with its function uncertain. The CDR3 has 15 amino acids. Losses at the gene ends were 11 bases for V and 3 bases for J; bases not matched to a gene: 11. The DNA of the CDR3 is TGCGCCGGACAGAGGGGACAGGGTAACAATCAGCCCCAGCATTTT. Translated, it gives CAGQRGQGNNQPQHF.

Note on this clone: The junction departs from the called germline gene at one end, perhaps through a read error. The chain employs TRBV25-1 and TRBJ1-1; unclear D gene. CDR1 is MGHDK and CDR2 is SYGVNS in the germline V gene. This CDR3 is 13 amino acids long. In DNA, the CDR3 is TGTGCCAGCAGTGTGGCGGGGAACACTGAAGCTCTCTTT. Translating gives CASSVAGNTEALF. Looking up the rest from reference TRBV25-1 and TRBJ1-1 gives the full variable domain: EADIYQTPRYLVIGTGKKITLECSQTMGHDKMYWYQQDPGMELHLIHYSYGVNSTEKGDLSSESTVSRIRTEHFPLTLESARPSHTSQYLCASSVAGNTEALFGQGTRLTVV.

The chain is built from TRBV5-4 and TRBJ2-7; weak D call: TRBD2 (5 bases). The germline V and J ends were trimmed by 3 bases and 3 bases, with 16 bases remaining between them. The CDR3 has 15 residues. The V gene's germline CDR1 is SGHNT and CDR2 YYREEE (reference sequence). CDR3 amino acids: CASSSQTGNLYEQYF. The CDR3 DNA sequence: TGTGCCAGCAGCTCCCAAACCGGGAACCTCTACGAGCAGTACTTC.

V and J are TRBV5-1 and TRBJ2-5, with 11 bases identical to TRBD1. Germline V gene data show CDR1 as SGHRS and CDR2 as YFSETQ. V trimming: 4 bases; J trimming: 4 bases; junction bases outside the gene matches: 9. CDR3 length: 16 residues. CDR3 in amino acids: CASSASPGTGGETQYF. CDR3 in DNA: TGCGCCAGCAGCGCATCCCCCGGGACAGGGGGAGAGACCCAGTACTTC. Looking up the rest from reference TRBV5-1 and TRBJ2-5 gives the full variable domain: KAGVTQTPRYLIKTRGQQVTLSCSPISGHRSVSWYQQTPGQGLQFLFEYFSETQRNKGNFPGRFSGRQFSNSRSEMNVSTLELGDSALYLCASSASPGTGGETQYFGPGTRLLVL.

The genes are TRBV5-4 and TRBJ2-3; possible D gene TRBD2, 7 bases. The germline gives CDR1 SGHNT, CDR2 YYREEE (reference sequence). Between the trimmed V and J ends, which lost 4 bases and 6 bases, there was a span of 15 bases. The length of the CDR3 is 14 residues. CDR3 DNA: TGTGCCAGCAGCCCCGGGGGGCGCTGGGATACGCAGTATTTT. Its translation is CASSPGGRWDTQYF.